The 5 T cell receptor beta chains in this list originate from one sample, sequenced in a study of blood T cell repertoires in COVID-19 (dated by TCRdb to the early 2020s). Preparation of the library involved the immunoSEQ multiplex PCR assay. What TCRdb holds here is the immuneACCESS table cut down to in-frame rearrangements. Part of the clones is not present; checked against another copy, under half of the missing clones reflect an unresolved V gene, and the others are unexplained. The sample profile shows roughly 220,000 clones; around 84% of them were found once. The top ten constitute more than 4.5% of the sample. Sequencing was done on a sample of peripheral blood. The source of these receptors is a woman aged 60 to 75 who had recovered from COVID-19.

This clone was counted a few times. This rearrangement joins TRBV15 to TRBJ2-1; 10 bases agree with TRBD1. V gave up 8 bases and J gave up 8 bases; unmatched junction bases: 21. Germline assignment: CDR1 LNHNV and CDR2 YYDKDF (reference sequence). The CDR3 is made up of 18 amino acids. The CDR3 reads CATGPGQGTSGINDEQFF. CDR3 in DNA: TGTGCCACCGGCCCGGGACAGGGGACATCAGGTATCAACGATGAGCAGTTCTTC.

The chain uses TRBV30 and TRBJ2-3; 9 nucleotides line up with TRBD2. Germline V lookup: CDR1 GTSNPN, CDR2 SVGIG (reference sequence). J lost 0 bases, V lost 2 bases, and 3 bases had no gene match. This CDR3 contains 15 residues. The CDR3 spells CAWSWLAGSTDTQYF. In DNA, the CDR3 is TGTGCCTGGAGTTGGCTAGCGGGGAGCACAGATACGCAGTATTTT.

J is TRBJ1-1 and V is TRBV30; D not resolved. The V gene's germline CDR1 is GTSNPN and CDR2 SVGIG (reference sequence). The CDR3 is made up of 12 amino acids. Trimming took 5 bases from V and 4 from J, leaving 11 bases between them. The CDR3 reads CAWAGWSTEAFF. The DNA of the CDR3 is TGTGCCTGGGCGGGTTGGAGCACTGAAGCTTTCTTT.

The J gene is TRBJ2-2, the V gene TRBV4-1; 7 bases are a match to TRBD2. This CDR3 comprises 12 residues. Germline V lookup: CDR1 MGHRA, CDR2 YSYEKL. The junction had 3 bases not matched to a gene; V was cut back by 8 bases and J by 6 bases. The CDR3 loop is CASWGGSGELFF. The CDR3 nucleotides read TGCGCCAGCTGGGGGGGATCCGGGGAGCTGTTTTTT.

This chain uses TRBV4-1 with TRBJ2-5, with TRBD2 matching 8 bases. The CDR3 spans 13 residues. Trimming took 6 bases from V and 4 from J; bases not matched to a gene: 4. The germline V gene encodes CDR1 MGHRA and CDR2 YSYEKL. CDR3 amino acids: CASSRLARETQYF. The CDR3 bases are TGCGCCAGCAGTCGACTAGCGAGAGAGACCCAGTACTTC.